This entry concerns a single T cell receptor beta chain. This clonotype was counted many times. No cognate antigen has been identified for it. Per-nucleotide qualities are absent, and no much larger clonotype sits a single base away. This entry comes from a study of T-cell reconstitution after alpha-beta-depleted transplantation in children (dated by TCRdb to the mid-2010s). Broadly, across the study: Using TCR repertoire profiling, the study followed T-cell immune reconstitution in a quantitative way in children after TCRalphabeta/CD19-depleted allogeneic hematopoietic cell transplantation. The paper's findings and limits, for the study overall: The high TCRbeta diversity at day 60 in some patients was ascribed to recipient T cells and intrathymic progenitors that had survived conditioning. Apparently early alphabetaT-cell count recovery about two months after transplant reportedly relied on only several hundred rapidly expanded clones derived from non-depleted graft cells. Over the following months the frequencies of hyperexpanded clones went down, and after one year T-cell counts and TCRbeta diversity were mostly credited to newly produced T cells.

The junction shows trimming of 3 bases on V and 6 bases on J, and the gene matches do not reach 8 bases of it. From cysteine to phenylalanine, the CDR3 is 16 amino acids long. The entry retains the CDR3 DNA only, 48 bases that are in frame from base 1. CDR1 LGHNA and CDR2 YSLEER are derived from the germline V gene. The sample's treatment or condition label, in plain terms: allogeneic hematopoietic cell transplantation with graft depleted of TCRalphabeta T cells and CD19 B cells. The children who served as transplant recipients had been given grafts of TCRalphabeta/CD19-depleted allogeneic hematopoietic cells. Library creation used PCR. This sample was sequenced with an Illumina HiSeq 2500. TCR libraries were prepared with molecular barcoding, using unique molecular identifiers to normalize TCRbeta repertoire quantification. Using fastp trimming at Q25 and MiXCR clonotype assembly, TCRdb reanalyzed the public sequencing data and kept in-frame beta chains. Every distinct CDR3 protein forms one entry, paired with its most common genes and DNA. This sample has about 90,000 distinct CDR3 sequences in its table, and about 16% of those were observed once. The ten most abundant clones make up 15% to 20% of the sample.

The sequence was collected from a male patient between 2 and 10 years old who had a stem cell transplant for acute lymphoblastic leukemia, so the T cells may come from the graft donor. The sequences come from PBMCs, mostly from graft donor cells, collected 180 days after TCRalphabeta/CD19-depleted stem cell transplant. The chain is assembled from TRBV4-3 and TRBJ1-5; 10 bases in the junction line up with TRBD1. Here the CDR3 is given as CASSQNWDRGGQPQHF. The nucleotides read TGCGCCAGCAGCCAGAACTGGGACAGGGGAGGTCAGCCCCAGCATTTT.